One sample yielded the 24 T cell receptor beta chains listed below, sequenced in a study of blood T cell repertoires in COVID-19. This table comes from immunoSEQ multiplex PCR, and its TCRdb copy is limited to in-frame clones, with some not included. The sample holds under 450,000 clones, around 89% seen once. Input material: peripheral blood. These receptors were collected from a middle-aged woman with COVID-19, enrolled during active disease.

This sequence joins TRBV3-1 (or the pseudogene TRBV3-2) and TRBJ2-7, with 9 bases fitting TRBD1. The germline V gene has CDR1 LGHDT and CDR2 YNNKEL (reference sequence). V lost 2 bases and J lost 3; bases outside the gene matches: 8. The CDR3 length is 16 residues. The CDR3 nucleotides are TGTGCCAGCAGCCAATCAAGACAGGGGGGGATCTACGAGCAGTACTTC. It codes for CASSQSRQGGIYEQYF.

The genes are TRBV2 and TRBJ1-5; no clear D gene. This CDR3 contains 14 residues. Looked up from germline, CDR1 is SNHLY and CDR2 is FYNNEI. Trimming took 8 bases from V and 0 from J, leaving 11 bases between them. CDR3 region: CASSGRNSNQPQHF. DNA for the CDR3: TGTGCCAGCTCGGGTAGGAATAGCAATCAGCCCCAGCATTTT.

The genes are TRBV5-6 and TRBJ2-1; D not certain. This CDR3 region has 12 residues. The germline gives CDR1 SGHDT, CDR2 YYEEEE. Between the trimmed V and J ends, which lost 1 base and 5 bases, there was a span of 4 bases. The CDR3 nucleotides read TGTGCCAGCAGCTTGTCAGACAATGAGCAGTTCTTC. Translation gives CASSLSDNEQFF.

V usage is TRBV12-3 or TRBV12-4 and J usage is TRBJ1-1; perhaps TRBD1 as D (5 bases). V shed 1 base and J shed 5 bases, with 8 bases lying between them. There are 13 residues in the CDR3. The CDR3 DNA sequence: TGTGCCAGCAGTTTAGAACGGGGGACTGAAGCTTTCTTT. It translates to CASSLERGTEAFF.

The gene calls are TRBV28 and TRBJ1-5; 10 positions match TRBD1. J gave up 3 bases and V 6 bases, and 8 bases lay outside the gene matches. There are 16 residues in the CDR3. CDR1 and CDR2 from the germline V gene are MDHEN and SYDVKM. The CDR3 nucleotides are TGTGCCAGCAGCCCATCGGACAGGGGGATCAATCAGCCCCAGCATTTT. Its translation: CASSPSDRGINQPQHF.

Comment on this clone: This sample includes further DNA sequences coding for the same CDR3. J is TRBJ1-2 and V is TRBV30; weak D call: TRBD1 (6 bases). This CDR3 is 13 amino acids long. The V gene lost 3 bases and the J gene lost 4 bases, with 12 bases spanning the gap. Germline assignment: CDR1 GTSNPN and CDR2 SVGIG (reference sequence). CDR3 coding DNA: TGTGCCTGGAGCGTTAGGGGGGGCTATGGCTACACCTTC. It translates to CAWSVRGGYGYTF.

This chain connects TRBV12-5 to TRBJ1-1, with 7 positions matching TRBD1. The CDR3 has 16 residues. Germline CDR1 LGHNT, CDR2 FRNRAP. Losses at the gene ends were 1 base for V and 8 bases for J; bases not matched to a gene: 13. CDR3 residues: CASGLAISTGDAEAFF. CDR3 DNA sequence: TGTGCTAGTGGTTTGGCGATTTCCACAGGGGATGCCGAAGCTTTCTTT.

Note on this clone: A junction boundary mismatches the germline segment, possibly from a read error. This sequence joins TRBV27 and TRBJ2-1; possibly TRBD1 for D (6 bases). The CDR3 consists of 12 residues. The germline CDR1 and CDR2 sequences are MNHEY and SMNVEV (reference sequence). The CDR3, as DNA: TGTGCCAGCAGTTTATCTCGTGACAGGCCCCTCTTC. It specifies CASSLSRDRPLF.

Notes on this clone: The same CDR3 also results from other DNA sequences found in this sample. The chain has TRBV7-2 and TRBJ1-6, with a possible D match to TRBD1 (6 bases). Germline CDR1 SGHTA, CDR2 FQGNSA. V dropped 6 bases and J dropped 0 bases, with 12 bases sitting between them. The CDR3 contains 16 residues. CDR3 loop: CASSPQGSSYNSPLHF. The CDR3 nucleotides are TGTGCCAGCAGTCCTCAGGGGAGCTCCTATAATTCACCCCTCCACTTT.

In its sample, this clone was seen a few times. The chain uses TRBV30 and TRBJ1-2; D ambiguous. This CDR3 comprises 11 residues. Germline CDR1 and CDR2: GTSNPN and SVGIG (reference sequence). V was shortened by 2 bases and J by 3 bases, with 4 bases between the two germline ends. The CDR3 nucleotides are TGTGCCTGGAGTACTTACTATGGCTACACCTTC. This encodes CAWSTYYGYTF. The full variable domain, rest sourced from reference TRBV30 and TRBJ1-2, is SQTIHQWPATLVQPVGSPLSLECTVEGTSNPNLYWYRQAAGRGLQLLFYSVGIGQISSEVPQNLSASRPQDRQFILSSKKLLLSDSGFYLCAWSTYYGYTFGSGTRLTVV.

The chain has TRBV6-2 or TRBV6-3 and TRBJ1-1; 8 bases agree with TRBD1. V trimming: 4 bases; J trimming: 2 bases; junction bases outside the gene matches: 12. The CDR3 contains 17 residues. From germline, CDR1 is MNHEY and CDR2 SVGEGT. This chain's CDR3 is CASSSPGQGGRNTEAFF. CDR3 coding DNA: TGTGCCAGCAGTTCCCCCGGACAGGGAGGGAGAAACACTGAAGCTTTCTTT.

This rearrangement joins TRBV4-3 to TRBJ1-2; 8 bases map to TRBD1. The trim removed 0 bases at V and 7 bases at J, leaving 16 bases unmatched. The germline V gene has CDR1 LGHNA and CDR2 YSLEER. This CDR3 is 18 amino acids long. DNA for the CDR3: TGCGCCAGCAGCCAAGAGGCGGCAGGGGGCTTTGCAGCTGGTGGCTACACCTTC. Its translation: CASSQEAAGGFAAGGYTF.

This rearrangement joins TRBV18 to TRBJ2-5; 7 bases align to TRBD1. Per germline, CDR1 KGHSH and CDR2 LQKENI. The CDR3 length is 16 residues. J gave up 3 bases and V 5 bases, and 12 bases lay outside the gene matches. The CDR3 DNA reads TGTGCCAGCTCAGACGCCCGGACAGGAGGTGAAGAGACCCAGTACTTC. It yields the protein CASSDARTGGEETQYF.

The gene calls are TRBV11-2 and TRBJ2-1; tentative D call: TRBD1 (6 bases). The CDR3 totals 14 residues. V lost 3 bases, J lost 3 bases, and 9 bases lay in between. Germline loops: CDR1 SGHAT, CDR2 FQNNGV. The CDR3 bases are TGTGCCAGCAGCTTCGAAGGGGGCTACAATGAGCAGTTCTTC. Its translation is CASSFEGGYNEQFF.

The V gene is TRBV19, the J gene TRBJ2-7; 10 bases are shared with TRBD2. The CDR3 extends over 12 amino acids. The V segment lost 10 bases and the J segment 7 bases; nucleotides outside the gene matches: 7. Germline V CDR1 and CDR2: LNHDA, SQIVND (reference sequence). This chain's CDR3 is CATKTAGGEQYF. Written as DNA, the CDR3 is TGTGCCACCAAGACAGCGGGGGGGGAGCAGTACTTC.

The chain couples TRBV5-1 to TRBJ2-3; D gene ambiguous. The V end lost 4 bases, the J end lost 1 base, and 13 bases lay between the germline ends. The CDR3 runs to 15 residues. Germline CDR1 is SGHRS and CDR2 is YFSETQ. The CDR3 sequence is CASSPIEPGTDTQYF. DNA of the CDR3: TGCGCCAGCAGCCCAATAGAGCCGGGCACAGATACGCAGTATTTT.

The chain couples TRBV29-1 to TRBJ2-7; D not resolved. The CDR3 length is 13 residues. Germline lookup yields CDR1 SQVTM and CDR2 ANQGSEA. Trimming removed 4 bases at V and 3 bases at J, with 13 bases between. The DNA of the CDR3 is TGCAGCGTTGCTCCCGGTGTCGACTACGAGCAGTACTTC. Translated, it gives CSVAPGVDYEQYF.

The chain couples TRBV28 to TRBJ1-1; D is perhaps TRBD1 (5 bases). Germline CDR1 and CDR2: MDHEN and SYDVKM. V lost 6 bases, J lost 1 base, and 18 bases lay in between. CDR3 length equals 16 residues. For the CDR3, the DNA is TGTGCCAGCAGCGCCTCCGGAGGGGCGACGAACACTGAAGCTTTCTTT. It codes for CASSASGGATNTEAFF.

This clone was seen only a few times. The chain is built from TRBV19 and TRBJ1-6; D may be TRBD1 (6 bases). Germline CDR1 and CDR2: LNHDA and SQIVND (reference sequence). This CDR3 contains 14 residues. V lost 9 bases to trimming and J lost 9 bases, with 18 bases between them. For the CDR3, the DNA is TGTGCCAGCCAGGGACAAATGGATTCTTCACCCCTCCACTTT. It translates to CASQGQMDSSPLHF.

This rearrangement joins TRBV28 to TRBJ1-1; D gene ambiguous. Germline-derived CDR1 and CDR2 are MDHEN and SYDVKM. V was pared by 8 bases and J by 0 bases, with 16 bases between. The CDR3 loop spans 15 amino acids. The CDR3 reads CASLVSVSMNTEAFF. The CDR3 bases are TGTGCCAGCCTTGTAAGCGTATCGATGAACACTGAAGCTTTCTTT.

This sequence joins TRBV5-6 and TRBJ2-5; 10 bases fit TRBD1. Trimming took 4 bases from V and 5 from J; bases not matched to a gene: 5. The CDR3 consists of 14 residues. Germline values: CDR1 SGHDT, CDR2 YYEEEE. As DNA, the CDR3 is TGTGCCAGCAGCCCGCGACAGGGGGCCGAGACCCAGTACTTC. Translation: CASSPRQGAETQYF.

The chain recombines TRBV7-2 with TRBJ1-2, with 7 positions matching TRBD1. The CDR3 has 13 amino acids. Germline CDR1 reads SGHTA; CDR2 reads FQGNSA. After removal of 5 bases from V and 7 bases from J, the junction contained 7 bases not matched to a gene. Here the CDR3 DNA reads TGTGCCAGCAGCGGACAGGAATATGGTGGCTACACCTTC. As protein: CASSGQEYGGYTF.

The chain links TRBV7-2 to TRBJ2-4; D gene ambiguous. Germline V lookup: CDR1 SGHTA, CDR2 FQGNSA. The CDR3 contains 17 residues. Deletions cut 1 base from V and 6 bases from J, with 19 bases between. CDR3 residues: CASSLVPTTTKPNIQYF. The CDR3 DNA reads as TGTGCCAGCAGCTTAGTCCCAACCACTACTAAACCAAACATTCAGTACTTC.

CDR3 DNA: TGTGCCAGCAGCAAACCGACAGACCCGACCTACGAGCAGTACTTC. It translates to CASSKPTDPTYEQYF. The chain combines TRBV6-5 with TRBJ2-7; perhaps TRBD1 as D (5 bases). The V gene's germline CDR1 is MNHEY and CDR2 SVGAGI. This CDR3 has 15 residues. Trimming took 6 bases from V and 2 from J, leaving 17 bases between them.